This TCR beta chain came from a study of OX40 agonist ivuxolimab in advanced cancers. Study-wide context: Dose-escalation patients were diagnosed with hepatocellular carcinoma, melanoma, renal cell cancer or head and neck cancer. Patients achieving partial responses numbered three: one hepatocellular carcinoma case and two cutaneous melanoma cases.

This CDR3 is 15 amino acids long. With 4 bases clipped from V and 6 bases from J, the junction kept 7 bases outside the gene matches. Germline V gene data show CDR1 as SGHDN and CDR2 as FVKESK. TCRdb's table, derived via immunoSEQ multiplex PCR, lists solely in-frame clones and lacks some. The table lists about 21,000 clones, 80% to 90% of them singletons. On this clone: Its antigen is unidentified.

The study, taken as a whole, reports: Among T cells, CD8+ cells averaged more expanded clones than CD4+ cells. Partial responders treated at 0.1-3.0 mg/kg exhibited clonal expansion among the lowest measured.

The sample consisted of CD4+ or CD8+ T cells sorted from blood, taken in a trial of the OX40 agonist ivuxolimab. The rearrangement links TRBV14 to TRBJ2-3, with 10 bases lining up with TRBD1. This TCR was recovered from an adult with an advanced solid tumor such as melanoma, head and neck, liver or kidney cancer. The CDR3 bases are TGTGCCAGCAGCCGCGGGGACAGGGGAACCGATACGCAGTATTTT. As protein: CASSRGDRGTDTQYF. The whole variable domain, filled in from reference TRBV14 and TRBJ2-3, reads EAGVTQFPSHSVIEKGQTVTLRCDPISGHDNLYWYRRVMGKEIKFLLHFVKESKQDESGMPNNRFLAERTGGTYSTLKVQPAELEDSGVYFCASSRGDRGTDTQYFGPGTRLTVL.